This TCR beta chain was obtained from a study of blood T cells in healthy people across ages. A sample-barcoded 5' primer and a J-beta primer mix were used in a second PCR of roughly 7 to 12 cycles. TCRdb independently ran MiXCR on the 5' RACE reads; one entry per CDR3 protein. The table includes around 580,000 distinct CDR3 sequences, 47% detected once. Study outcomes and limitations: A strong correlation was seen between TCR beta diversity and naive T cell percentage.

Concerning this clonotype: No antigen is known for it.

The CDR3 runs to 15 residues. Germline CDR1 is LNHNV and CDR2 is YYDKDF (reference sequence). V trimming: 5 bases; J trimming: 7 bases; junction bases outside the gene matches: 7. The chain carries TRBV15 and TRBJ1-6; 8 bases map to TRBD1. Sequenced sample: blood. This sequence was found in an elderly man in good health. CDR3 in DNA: TGTGCCACCAGCGGCTTGAACAGGGGGAATTCACCCCTCCACTTT. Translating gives CATSGLNRGNSPLHF.